A single sample gave rise to the 27 T cell receptor beta chains below, sequenced in a study of technical replicates of blood from several donors. Method: immunoSEQ multiplex PCR; TCRdb's copy keeps in-frame clones and lacks some. In the table there are under 90,000 clones, roughly 92% of which are singletons. What was sequenced was T cells isolated from PBMCs. These receptors were obtained from a human donor in good health.

V and J are TRBV7-9 and TRBJ1-2; D ambiguous. The CDR3 has 16 amino acids. V lost 1 base and J lost 7, with 19 bases in between. Per the germline V gene, CDR1 is SEHNR and CDR2 is FQNEAQ (reference sequence). The CDR3 DNA follows: TGTGCCAGCAGCTTAGGATCCGCGGGAGGAGTTGGTGGCTACACCTTC. It specifies CASSLGSAGGVGGYTF.

The chain uses TRBV5-1 and TRBJ2-7; D possibly corresponds to TRBD2 (6 bases). The V end was cut by 6 bases, the J end by 2 bases, with 24 bases between. CDR3 size: 17 residues. Germline values: CDR1 SGHRS, CDR2 YFSETQ. CDR3 in DNA: TGCGCCAGCACACGGGAGTCGGGTCGGTTTCAGACCTACGAGCAGTACTTC. Its translation is CASTRESGRFQTYEQYF.

The chain employs TRBV7-9 and TRBJ2-7; 11 bases align to TRBD1. The CDR3 covers 15 residues. Germline V gene sequence: CDR1 SEHNR, CDR2 FQNEAQ (reference sequence). The junction had 3 bases not matched to a gene; V was cut back by 2 bases and J by 3 bases. CDR3 coding DNA: TGTGCCAGCAGCTTAATTGGGACAGGGGGCTACGAGCAGTACTTC. Its translation: CASSLIGTGGYEQYF.

The rearrangement joins TRBV11-2 to TRBJ2-7; TRBD2 matches at 10 bases. Germline V CDR1 and CDR2: SGHAT, FQNNGV. This CDR3 region has 15 residues. J gave up 3 bases and V 5 bases, and 7 bases lay outside the gene matches. Here the CDR3 reads CASSLRTSGIYEQYF. CDR3 DNA: TGTGCCAGCAGCCTGAGGACTAGCGGCATCTACGAGCAGTACTTC.

Remarks on this clone: The junction shows a germline mismatch at one end, possibly a read error. J is TRBJ2-1 and V is TRBV10-3; 13 positions match TRBD2. CDR1 and CDR2 from the germline V gene are ENHRY and SYGVKD. The CDR3 has 18 residues. The CDR3 nucleotides read TGTGCCATCACTGAGACTAGCGGGAGGTCGCAGGGAGGCAGTGAGCAGTTCTTC. Its protein product is CAITETSGRSQGGSEQFF.

The gene calls are TRBV19 and TRBJ2-1; D is possibly TRBD1 (6 bases). The V gene lost 6 bases and the J gene lost 9 bases, with 12 bases spanning the gap. The CDR3 is made up of 12 amino acids. Germline CDR1 and CDR2: LNHDA and SQIVND (reference sequence). The CDR3 sequence is CASRNRVGEQFF. The DNA of the CDR3 is TGTGCCAGTAGAAACAGGGTTGGTGAGCAGTTCTTC.

V and J are TRBV2 and TRBJ2-5; D is possibly TRBD2 (5 bases). Per germline, CDR1 SNHLY and CDR2 FYNNEI. V was cut by 6 bases and J by 9 bases, with 14 bases left in between. This CDR3 comprises 12 residues. CDR3 loop: CASSDSMEAQYF. The CDR3 nucleotides are TGTGCCAGCAGCGACTCAATGGAGGCCCAGTACTTC. The whole variable domain, remainder taken from reference TRBV2 and TRBJ2-5, is EPEVTQTPSHQVTQMGQEVILRCVPISNHLYFYWYRQILGQKVEFLVSFYNNEISEKSEIFDDQFSVERPDGSNFTLKIRSTKLEDSAMYFCASSDSMEAQYFGPGTRLLVL.

The DNA for the CDR3 is TGTGCCAGTAGTACCCCGGGAAGAGGGGAGGAAGAGACCCAGTACTTC. Translating it yields CASSTPGRGEEETQYF. This rearrangement joins TRBV19 to TRBJ2-5, with a weak D call TRBD2 (6 bases). The CDR3 totals 16 residues. CDR1 LNHDA and CDR2 SQIVND come from the germline V gene (reference sequence). V lost 4 bases and J 3 bases, leaving 18 bases between the germline ends.

The chain employs TRBV29-1 and TRBJ2-7; 10 bases fit TRBD1. Looked up from germline, CDR1 is SQVTM and CDR2 is ANQGSEA. Germline trimming cut 5 bases from V and 0 bases from J; bases unmatched to any gene: 7. This CDR3 has 15 residues. CDR3 nucleotides: TGCAGCGTTCTTTGGGACAGGGGAACCTCCTACGAGCAGTACTTC. It specifies CSVLWDRGTSYEQYF.

The chain carries TRBV9 and TRBJ1-3; D is uncertain. Germline loops: CDR1 SGDLS, CDR2 YYNGEE. V was pared by 0 bases and J by 9 bases, with 16 bases between. The CDR3 totals 15 residues. CDR3 amino acids: CASSVGNRGRSTIYF. The CDR3 region has the DNA TGTGCCAGCAGCGTAGGGAACAGAGGGCGAAGCACCATATATTTT.

This chain uses TRBV2 with TRBJ2-5; a possible D gene is TRBD2 (6 bases). The V end lost 8 bases, the J end lost 4 bases, and 14 bases lay between the germline ends. Germline CDR1 SNHLY, CDR2 FYNNEI. This CDR3 has 13 amino acids. In DNA form, the CDR3 reads TGTGCCAGCGGGCAGGGAGGAGTAGAGACCCAGTACTTC. Its translation: CASGQGGVETQYF.

The gene calls are TRBV5-1 and TRBJ1-1; no clear D. There are 11 residues in the CDR3. V gave up 0 bases and J gave up 8 bases, with 5 bases separating them. The V gene's germline CDR1 is SGHRS and CDR2 YFSETQ. CDR3 DNA: TGCGCCAGCAGCTTGGACAAGGAAGCTTTCTTT. This encodes CASSLDKEAFF.

The V call is TRBV10-1, the J call TRBJ2-5; 8 positions agree with TRBD1. This CDR3 is 14 amino acids long. Germline CDR1 WNHNN, CDR2 SYGVQD (reference sequence). V dropped 5 bases and J dropped 5; count of bases not matched to a gene: 7. The CDR3 spells CASSRDRTRETQYF. The CDR3 DNA sequence: TGCGCCAGCAGTCGGGACAGGACAAGGGAGACCCAGTACTTC.

This clone was detected once. This chain joins TRBV11-2 and TRBJ2-6, with 7 bases lining up with TRBD1. Germline V gene data show CDR1 as SGHAT and CDR2 as FQNNGV. The CDR3 is 14 amino acids. V lost 0 bases, J lost 9 bases, and 2 bases stayed unmatched. The CDR3 nucleotides are TGTGCCAGCAGCTTAGATAGGACAGGCAACGTCCTGACTTTC. Protein: CASSLDRTGNVLTF. Supplemented by reference TRBV11-2 and TRBJ2-6, the full variable domain reads EAGVAQSPRYKIIEKRQSVAFWCNPISGHATLYWYQQILGQGPKLLIQFQNNGVVDDSQLPKDRFSAERLKGVDSTLKIQPAKLEDSAVYLCASSLDRTGNVLTFGAGSRLTVL.

V is TRBV4-1 and J is TRBJ2-5; D is perhaps TRBD2 (6 bases). V lost 2 bases to trimming and J lost 1 base, with 8 bases between them. Per germline, CDR1 MGHRA and CDR2 YSYEKL. CDR3 size: 14 residues. CDR3 sequence (DNA): TGCGCCAGCAGCCAACCCGGGAGCCAAGAGACCCAGTACTTC. This codes for CASSQPGSQETQYF.

This clone was observed a few times. The V gene is TRBV4-2, the J gene TRBJ2-7, with 8 bases fitting TRBD2. J was trimmed by 0 bases and V by 0 bases; bases with no gene match: 1. The germline gives CDR1 LGHNA, CDR2 YNFKEQ. CDR3 length: 15 residues. The CDR3 loop reads CASSQESGSSYEQYF. In DNA, the CDR3 is TGTGCCAGCAGCCAAGAAAGCGGGAGCTCCTACGAGCAGTACTTC.

Only one count was recorded for this clone. The chain carries TRBV19 and TRBJ2-7; perhaps TRBD2 as D (7 bases). The CDR3 is made up of 15 amino acids. V lost 1 base and J lost 1, with 11 bases in between. The germline V gene has CDR1 LNHDA and CDR2 SQIVND (reference sequence). CDR3 loop: CASSIAGGVSYEQYF. In DNA, the CDR3 is TGTGCCAGTAGTATAGCGGGGGGCGTTTCCTACGAGCAGTACTTC.

V usage is TRBV29-1 and J usage is TRBJ2-7; TRBD2 agrees at 10 bases. Germline CDR1 is SQVTM and CDR2 is ANQGSEA. J lost 7 bases, V lost 6 bases, and 15 bases had no gene match. The CDR3 is 15 amino acids. As DNA, the CDR3 is TGCAGCGTCAGAACAGGGGAAGCGGGAGGGCGTGAGCAGTACTTC. Translation: CSVRTGEAGGREQYF.

The chain uses TRBV7-9 and TRBJ2-1, with 7 positions matching TRBD2. The CDR3 spans 16 residues. Germline CDR1 SEHNR, CDR2 FQNEAQ (reference sequence). With V trimmed by 4 bases and J by 7 bases, 13 bases remained unmatched. CDR3 in amino acids: CASSSSGGSAFNEQFF. The CDR3 DNA is TGTGCCAGCAGCTCCTCTGGCGGGAGTGCATTTAATGAGCAGTTCTTC.

The V and J genes are TRBV12-5 and TRBJ2-3, with TRBD2 matching 14 bases. There are 18 residues in the CDR3. The junction had 7 bases not matched to a gene; V was cut back by 2 bases and J by 3 bases. From germline, CDR1 is LGHNT and CDR2 FRNRAP. The CDR3 DNA reads TGTGCTAGTGGTTTGACGGCCAGGACTAGCGGGGGGACAGATACGCAGTATTTT. This translates into CASGLTARTSGGTDTQYF. The entire variable domain, with the rest obtained from reference TRBV12-5 and TRBJ2-3, is as follows: DARVTQTPRHKVTEMGQEVTMRCQPILGHNTVFWYRQTMMQGLELLAYFRNRAPLDDSGMPKDRFSAEMPDATLATLKIQPSEPRDSAVYFCASGLTARTSGGTDTQYFGPGTRLTVL.

CDR3 nucleotides: TGTGCCAGCAGTTACTTGGACAGGGTTTACGAGCAGTACTTC. This codes for CASSYLDRVYEQYF. This chain joins TRBV6-5 and TRBJ2-7, with 8 positions matching TRBD1. Germline V gene data show CDR1 as MNHEY and CDR2 as SVGAGI. V shed 1 base and J 4 bases; nucleotides not matched to a gene: 3. The CDR3 is 14 amino acids.

The chain links TRBV10-3 to TRBJ1-5; D call uncertain. The CDR3 loop spans 14 amino acids. Germline assignment: CDR1 ENHRY and CDR2 SYGVKD. The V and J ends lost 1 base and 5 bases respectively, with 9 bases between them. CDR3 sequence: CAISELSADQPQHF. The CDR3 DNA reads TGTGCCATCAGTGAGTTGTCTGCAGATCAGCCCCAGCATTTT.

J is TRBJ2-5 and V is TRBV18; the D gene is possibly TRBD1 (5 bases). Trimming cost V 8 bases and J 1 base, with 8 bases left between them. The CDR3 totals 12 residues. Germline CDR1 reads KGHSH; CDR2 reads LQKENI. CDR3 sequence: CASTTAQETQYF. CDR3 in DNA: TGTGCCAGCACGACAGCCCAAGAGACCCAGTACTTC. The full variable domain, completed using reference TRBV18 and TRBJ2-5, is NAGVMQNPRHLVRRRGQEARLRCSPMKGHSHVYWYRQLPEEGLKFMVYLQKENIIDESGMPKERFSAEFPKEGPSILRIQQVVRGDSAAYFCASTTAQETQYFGPGTRLLVL.

The genes are TRBV7-2 and TRBJ2-1; the D gene is possibly TRBD2 (6 bases). There are 18 residues in the CDR3. Trimming took 5 bases from V and 3 from J, leaving 23 bases between them. CDR1 is SGHTA and CDR2 is FQGNSA in the germline V gene. CDR3 amino acids: CASSRRTQKLAYYNEQFF. CDR3 nucleotides: TGTGCCAGCAGCCGACGCACCCAGAAGCTAGCGTACTACAATGAGCAGTTCTTC.

This clone was found a few times. This chain joins TRBV7-2 and TRBJ1-2; perhaps TRBD1 as D (6 bases). Germline V lookup: CDR1 SGHTA, CDR2 FQGNSA. The ends were cut back, 5 bases at V and 11 bases at J, with 18 bases in the middle. The CDR3 extends over 13 amino acids. The CDR3 region is CASSTRDTRSYTF. The CDR3 DNA reads as TGTGCCAGCAGCACACGGGACACCCGATCGTACACCTTC.

Only one count was recorded for this clone. This chain connects TRBV5-4 to TRBJ2-2; perhaps TRBD1 as D (5 bases). In germline, CDR1 is SGHNT, CDR2 YYREEE (reference sequence). The CDR3 consists of 16 residues. V lost 0 bases to trimming and J lost 3 bases, with 12 bases between them. The CDR3 nucleotides are TGTGCCAGCAGCTTGGAGGGGAAGGACGACACCGGGGAGCTGTTTTTT. Translation: CASSLEGKDDTGELFF.

This clone has a single count. This chain connects TRBV2 to TRBJ1-5; D ambiguous. The CDR3 has 14 residues. The ends were cut back, 8 bases at V and 3 bases at J, with 14 bases in the middle. Germline CDR1 and CDR2: SNHLY and FYNNEI. The CDR3 sequence is CASSWRIDNQPQHF. The CDR3 nucleotides are TGTGCCAGCTCCTGGAGGATCGACAATCAGCCCCAGCATTTT.